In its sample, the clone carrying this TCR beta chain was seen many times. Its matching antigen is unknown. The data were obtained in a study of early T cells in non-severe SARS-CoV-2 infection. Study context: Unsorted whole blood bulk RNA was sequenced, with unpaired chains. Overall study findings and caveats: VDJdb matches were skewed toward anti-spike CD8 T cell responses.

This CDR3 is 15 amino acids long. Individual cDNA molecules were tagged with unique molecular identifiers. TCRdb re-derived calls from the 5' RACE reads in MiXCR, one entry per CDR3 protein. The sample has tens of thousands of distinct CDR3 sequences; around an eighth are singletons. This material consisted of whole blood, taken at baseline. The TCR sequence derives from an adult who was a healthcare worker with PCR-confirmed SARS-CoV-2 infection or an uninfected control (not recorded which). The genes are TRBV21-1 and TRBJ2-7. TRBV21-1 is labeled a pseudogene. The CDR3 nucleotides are TGTGCCAGCAGCAAGGGGATCGCACACCTAGACGAGCAGTACTTC. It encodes CASSKGIAHLDEQYF.